The clone carrying this TCR beta chain was seen more than once but under ten times. In the original workflow: Cell counts per sample came from amplifying reference gene primers. TCRdb's table, derived via immunoSEQ multiplex PCR, lists solely in-frame clones and lacks some. V and J calls and clone size are as listed in that table; D and trimming were resolved from the DNA. In the table there are some 120,000 clones, around four fifths of which are singletons. These data originate in a study of blood T cell repertoires in COVID-19. In the study overall: Samples came from the United States, Italy and Spain, spanning acute and convalescent COVID-19. The cDNA or gDNA used as material had been derived from T cells, B-cell-depleted T cells, or PBMCs.

Germline values: CDR1 MRHNA, CDR2 SNTAGT. The CDR3 covers 16 residues. Germline trimming cut 3 bases from V and 3 bases from J; bases unmatched to any gene: 9. The V call is TRBV6-4, the J call TRBJ1-2; 8 nucleotides line up with TRBD1. The receptor comes from a man of 80 years or more with active or convalescent COVID-19. The sample taken for sequencing was peripheral blood. The CDR3 sequence is CASSEQLRTGHYGYTF. The CDR3 region has the DNA TGTGCCAGCAGTGAACAACTCCGGACAGGGCACTATGGCTACACCTTC.